The 14 T cell receptor beta chains listed next were all sequenced from one sample in a study of PD-1 blockade in classical Hodgkin lymphoma. Clones were sequenced by immunoSEQ multiplex PCR, and TCRdb holds only the in-frame ones, with some missing. This table holds fewer than 30,000 clones, 70% to 80% found once. Stated time point: cycle 4 day 1 (C4D1), after 6 weeks of nivolumab. All the patients suffered relapse after autologous stem cell transplantation, and brentuximab vedotin exposure differed. Magnetic negative selection of thawed PBMCs was the method by which CD4+ T cells were purified. The specimen was CD4+ T cells from blood, collected before the fourth cycle of nivolumab. These receptors came from a human donor with classical Hodgkin lymphoma.

V usage is TRBV10-3 and J usage is TRBJ2-4; D possibly matches TRBD1 or TRBD2 (5 bases each). There are 16 residues in the CDR3. V dropped 0 bases and J dropped 1 base, with 10 bases sitting between them. Looked up from germline, CDR1 is ENHRY and CDR2 is SYGVKD. CDR3 nucleotides: TGTGCCATCAGTGAGTCAGGGGCGGGTGCCAAAAACATTCAGTACTTC. This gives the protein CAISESGAGAKNIQYF.

The chain employs TRBV9 and TRBJ1-5; D is possibly TRBD1 (6 bases). In germline, CDR1 is SGDLS, CDR2 YYNGEE. The CDR3 length is 16 residues. The V end lost 4 bases, the J end lost 3 bases, and 17 bases lay between the germline ends. The CDR3 spells CASSPGVGASNQPQHF. The CDR3 DNA reads TGTGCCAGCAGCCCAGGAGTGGGGGCCTCCAATCAGCCCCAGCATTTT. Looking up the rest from reference TRBV9 and TRBJ1-5 gives the full variable domain: DSGVTQTPKHLITATGQRVTLRCSPRSGDLSVYWYQQSLDQGLQFLIQYYNGEERAKGNILERFSAQQFPDLHSELNLSSLELGDSALYFCASSPGVGASNQPQHFGDGTRLSIL.

The gene calls are TRBV9 and TRBJ1-3, with 7 bases identical to TRBD1. Trimming cost V 3 bases and J 2 bases; bases outside gene matches: 2. This CDR3 region has 14 residues. CDR1 and CDR2 from the germline V gene are SGDLS and YYNGEE. In nucleotides, the CDR3 is TGTGCCAGCAGCGCCGACAGGGCTGGAAACACCATATATTTT. Translating it yields CASSADRAGNTIYF.

This chain links TRBV7-2 with TRBJ2-7; 7 bases are a match to TRBD2. Germline CDR1 is SGHTA and CDR2 is FQGNSA. The trim removed 5 bases at V and 1 base at J, leaving 11 bases unmatched. The CDR3 is 16 amino acids. CDR3 region: CASSGQAGLSSYEQYF. CDR3 in DNA: TGTGCCAGCAGCGGCCAAGCGGGATTGAGTTCCTACGAGCAGTACTTC.

This clone was seen a few times. The chain uses TRBV6-6 and TRBJ2-1; 11 bases match TRBD2. Losses at the gene ends were 8 bases for V and 5 bases for J; bases not matched to a gene: 11. Germline values: CDR1 MNHNY, CDR2 SVGAGI (reference sequence). The CDR3 is 16 amino acids. The CDR3 bases are TGTGCCAGCGGGGATAGCGGGGGGGCGAAAAACAATGAGCAGTTCTTC. This translates into CASGDSGGAKNNEQFF.

The chain has TRBV5-1 and TRBJ1-5; D might be TRBD1 (5 bases). There are 21 residues in the CDR3. The V end lost 3 bases, the J end lost 0 bases, and 28 bases lay between the germline ends. Germline V gene sequence: CDR1 SGHRS, CDR2 YFSETQ. The CDR3 nucleotides read TGCGCCAGCAGCTCCCCTCTTCGAAGAGGGGTCCCTACCTCTAGCAATCAGCCCCAGCATTTT. This translates into CASSSPLRRGVPTSSNQPQHF.

A few counts support this clone. The chain employs TRBV2 and TRBJ1-2; D is perhaps TRBD1 (5 bases). Germline values: CDR1 SNHLY, CDR2 FYNNEI. The CDR3 runs 12 residues. Trimming removed 4 bases from V and 14 bases from J, with 17 bases in between. This CDR3 is CASSGDVRSGTF. CDR3 DNA: TGTGCCAGCAGTGGGGACGTCCGATCGGGGACCTTC.

In its sample, this clone was seen a few times. This chain links TRBV19 with TRBJ1-4; 10 bases line up with TRBD1. Germline CDR1 reads LNHDA; CDR2 reads SQIVND (reference sequence). The CDR3 sequence is 17 residues long. Losses at the gene ends were 5 bases for V and 0 bases for J; bases not matched to a gene: 6. The CDR3 region is CASSEDRGRTTNEKLFF. CDR3 DNA sequence: TGTGCCAGTAGTGAAGACAGGGGGCGGACAACTAATGAAAAACTGTTTTTT.

The chain carries TRBV6-1 and TRBJ1-2, with D tentatively TRBD1 (5 bases). The germline gives CDR1 MNHNS, CDR2 SASEGT. Between the trimmed V and J ends, which lost 2 bases and 8 bases, there was a span of 27 bases. CDR3 length: 18 residues. The CDR3 region is CASSEWLVFLAGSSGYTF. In nucleotides, the CDR3 is TGTGCCAGCAGTGAATGGCTTGTTTTCTTGGCAGGGTCGTCCGGCTACACCTTC.

This clone appeared a few times. The chain combines TRBV6-5 with TRBJ1-2, with unresolved D. Germline V gene sequence: CDR1 MNHEY, CDR2 SVGAGI. This CDR3 comprises 15 residues. With 6 bases removed from V and 4 bases from J, the gap between germline ends came to 18 bases. This CDR3 is CASRPPGEWSYGYTF. The CDR3 DNA reads TGTGCCAGCAGACCCCCCGGTGAATGGAGCTATGGCTACACCTTC.

The CDR3, as DNA: TGTGCCAGCTCCCGGGGGCCTCAAGAGACCCAGTACTTC. Translation: CASSRGPQETQYF. The chain recombines TRBV11-3 with TRBJ2-5, with D possibly called TRBD1 or TRBD2 (6 bases each). Trimming took 8 bases from V and 2 from J, leaving 12 bases between them. Germline CDR1 reads SGHNT; CDR2 reads YENEEA. The length of the CDR3 is 13 residues.

The chain is built from TRBV5-1 and TRBJ2-7; the match to TRBD1 covers 8 bases. The CDR3 consists of 16 residues. With 2 bases clipped from V and 0 bases from J, the junction kept 7 bases outside the gene matches. Germline assignment: CDR1 SGHRS and CDR2 YFSETQ. The CDR3 coding sequence is TGCGCCAGCAGCTTCCTGACAGGGGCTTCCTCCTACGAGCAGTACTTC. Protein: CASSFLTGASSYEQYF.

Notes on this clone: The junction shows a germline mismatch at one end, possibly a read error. The V call is TRBV7-9, the J call TRBJ1-1, with D possibly being TRBD1 (6 bases). CDR1 and CDR2 from the germline V gene are SEHNR and FQNEAQ (reference sequence). CDR3 length equals 13 residues. The CDR3 protein is CASSSTGYTEASF. CDR3 DNA: TGTGCCAGCAGCTCAACAGGGTACACTGAAGCTTCCTTT.

This clone was found once. The J gene is TRBJ2-4, the V gene TRBV9; TRBD1 matches 7 bases. CDR3 size: 16 residues. V shed 4 bases, J shed 0 bases, and the junction held 7 bases outside the gene matches. Germline lookup yields CDR1 SGDLS and CDR2 YYNGEE. CDR3 amino acids: CASSPDRVLAKNIQYF. DNA of the CDR3: TGTGCCAGCAGCCCCGACAGGGTTCTAGCCAAAAACATTCAGTACTTC.